The source of this TCR beta chain is a study of T-cell memory formation after mild COVID-19. Study-level points and caveats: Researchers found some responding clones in pre-infection memory, a sign that cross-reactive memory joined. The second-wave clones peaking on day 37 were not confirmed as SARS-CoV-2-specific.

This clonotype has only a few counts. No antigen is known for it. Using its own MiXCR run on the 5' RACE reads, TCRdb lists one record per CDR3 protein. The table lists about 360,000 distinct CDR3 sequences, 13% of them singletons. The CDR3 has 14 residues. The V end was cut by 8 bases, the J end by 7 bases, with 18 bases between. CDR1 and CDR2 from the germline V gene are MNHNY and SVGAGI (reference sequence). The clonotype originates from a man between 18 and 29 years old who had mild COVID-19 (a few samples of this study predate the infection). Cell type and time point are not known. Sequenced sample: PBMCs or a T cell subset sorted from them (not recorded which). The chain uses TRBV6-6 and TRBJ1-5; D unresolved. CDR3 residues: CASLKGGQIQPQHF. As DNA, the CDR3 is TGTGCCAGCCTCAAAGGTGGGCAGATCCAGCCCCAGCATTTT.